Below are 32 T cell receptor beta chains sequenced from a single sample in a study of T cells in localized non-small cell lung cancer. Sequencing was performed with immunoSEQ multiplex PCR; in TCRdb, only in-frame clones are kept and a portion is missing. The sample consists of roughly 36,000 clones, roughly nine tenths of them appearing once. The sample in question was PBMCs, obtained before any cancer treatment. These receptors were taken from a man between 40 and 75 years old with stage II lung adenocarcinoma.

The chain combines TRBV11-2 with TRBJ1-2; 9 bases map to TRBD1. The V segment lost 0 bases and the J segment 4 bases; nucleotides outside the gene matches: 12. CDR3 length equals 18 residues. Germline loops: CDR1 SGHAT, CDR2 FQNNGV. CDR3 bases: TGTGCCAGCAGCTTAGATCGAGGGGGCGGGACAGGGCCCTATGGCTACACCTTC. Protein product: CASSLDRGGGTGPYGYTF.

The chain employs TRBV19 and TRBJ1-5, with a weak D call TRBD1 (6 bases). The CDR3 consists of 15 residues. CDR1 and CDR2 (germline): LNHDA, SQIVND (reference sequence). Between the trimmed V and J ends, which lost 6 bases and 1 base, there was a span of 13 bases. The CDR3 here is CASRHEGVSNQPQHF. The CDR3 DNA is TGTGCCAGTAGGCATGAGGGGGTCAGCAATCAGCCCCAGCATTTT.

The rearrangement joins TRBV10-3 to TRBJ2-1; a weak D match, TRBD1 (6 bases). The germline CDR1 and CDR2 sequences are ENHRY and SYGVKD. The CDR3 is made up of 13 amino acids. V lost 11 bases, J lost 4 bases, and 15 bases lay in between. CDR3 sequence: CALCPGEYNEQFF. CDR3 nucleotides: TGTGCCCTTTGCCCAGGGGAGTACAATGAGCAGTTCTTC.

The V and J genes are TRBV9 and TRBJ2-6; possibly TRBD1 for D (6 bases). Germline V gene sequence: CDR1 SGDLS, CDR2 YYNGEE. Trimming shortened V by 4 bases and J by 0 bases, and 14 bases separated the two germline ends. CDR3 size: 17 residues. The CDR3 reads CASSLSRDNSGANVLTF. Here the CDR3 DNA reads TGTGCCAGCAGCCTTAGCCGGGACAACTCTGGGGCCAACGTCCTGACTTTC.

The chain carries TRBV7-2 and TRBJ1-1, with TRBD1 matching 9 bases. Germline lookup yields CDR1 SGHTA and CDR2 FQGNSA. The CDR3 has 17 amino acids. V lost 4 bases, J lost 8 bases, and 17 bases stayed unmatched. CDR3 amino acids: CASSSTRTGAVVSEAFF. The CDR3 DNA follows: TGTGCCAGCAGCTCGACTCGGACAGGGGCTGTTGTGAGCGAAGCTTTCTTT.

The gene calls are TRBV7-6 and TRBJ2-2, with 7 bases identical to TRBD2. This CDR3 has 19 amino acids. Germline V lookup: CDR1 SGHVS, CDR2 FNYEAQ. The V and J ends lost 3 bases and 3 bases, in that order; junction bases with no gene match: 16. CDR3 DNA: TGTGCCAGCAGCTTCCAAAGCGGGAATGGTAGATGGGACACCGGGGAGCTGTTTTTT. Translation gives CASSFQSGNGRWDTGELFF. The full variable domain, its missing parts supplied by reference TRBV7-6 and TRBJ2-2, is GAGVSQSPRYKVTKRGQDVALRCDPISGHVSLYWYRQALGQGPEFLTYFNYEAQQDKSGLPNDRFSAERPEGSISTLTIQRTEQRDSAMYRCASSFQSGNGRWDTGELFFGEGSRLTVL.

V and J are TRBV5-4 and TRBJ2-3; 9 positions match TRBD2. The CDR3 consists of 16 residues. Germline CDR1 reads SGHNT; CDR2 reads YYREEE (reference sequence). Trimming cost V 4 bases and J 4 bases; bases outside gene matches: 10. CDR3 in DNA: TGTGCCAGCAGCCGAGAGCTAGCGGGACGGCCAGATACGCAGTATTTT. This encodes CASSRELAGRPDTQYF. Variable domain in full (rest from reference TRBV5-4 and TRBJ2-3): ETGVTQSPTHLIKTRGQQVTLRCSSQSGHNTVSWYQQALGQGPQFIFQYYREEENGRGNFPPRFSGLQFPNYSSELNVNALELDDSALYLCASSRELAGRPDTQYFGPGTRLTVL.

The V call is TRBV5-4, the J call TRBJ1-1; D not resolved. This CDR3 contains 13 residues. Germline loops: CDR1 SGHNT, CDR2 YYREEE (reference sequence). The V end was cut by 1 base, the J end by 5 bases, with 9 bases between. The CDR3 loop is CASSLKGRTEAFF. CDR3 DNA: TGTGCCAGCAGCTTGAAAGGGAGGACTGAAGCTTTCTTT.

This clone is medium-sized (0.01 to 0.1%) by share. The rearrangement joins TRBV6-5 to TRBJ2-7; D possibly corresponds to TRBD2 (5 bases). The CDR3 has 13 residues. The V end lost 2 bases, the J end lost 1 base, and 6 bases lay between the germline ends. Germline CDR1 reads MNHEY; CDR2 reads SVGAGI. The CDR3 DNA reads TGTGCCAGCAGTTACAGCGGTTCCTACGAGCAGTACTTC. Translating it yields CASSYSGSYEQYF.

This sequence joins TRBV27 and TRBJ1-2, with 8 bases aligning to TRBD1. CDR3 length equals 14 residues. CDR1 and CDR2 from the germline V gene are MNHEY and SMNVEV (reference sequence). With 0 bases clipped from V and 8 bases from J, the junction kept 5 bases outside the gene matches. CDR3 loop: CASSLSDRARGYTF. The CDR3 DNA follows: TGTGCCAGCAGTTTATCGGACAGGGCCAGAGGCTACACCTTC.

This clone came up a few times. The gene calls are TRBV11-3 and TRBJ2-7; 7 bases line up with TRBD1. CDR3 size: 16 residues. The germline CDR1 and CDR2 sequences are SGHNT and YENEEA. The ends lost 5 bases at V and 4 bases at J; junction bases unmatched: 14. CDR3 sequence (DNA): TGTGCCAGCAGCGCTCCCGGGACAGTGCGTGGGTACGAGCAGTACTTC. The encoded protein is CASSAPGTVRGYEQYF.

V gene TRBV2 combines with J gene TRBJ2-7; the match to TRBD2 covers 13 bases. Germline CDR1 is SNHLY and CDR2 is FYNNEI. The CDR3 spans 14 residues. V lost 7 bases to trimming and J lost 3 bases; unmatched junction nucleotides: 3. The CDR3 bases are TGTGCCAGCAAGGGGACTAGCGGGAACTACGAGCAGTACTTC. Translating it yields CASKGTSGNYEQYF.

The rearrangement joins TRBV6-1 to TRBJ1-5, with D perhaps matching TRBD1 (6 bases). The CDR3 has 15 residues. Trimming left V 5 bases short and J 3 bases short, with 14 bases between. CDR1 and CDR2 (germline): MNHNS, SASEGT. This CDR3 reads CASSQGRGNNQPQHF. The CDR3 DNA reads TGTGCCAGCAGTCAGGGCAGGGGTAACAATCAGCCCCAGCATTTT.

This chain links TRBV7-7 with TRBJ1-1; D gene ambiguous. The ends were cut back, 5 bases at V and 0 bases at J, with 7 bases in the middle. Germline lookup yields CDR1 SSHAT and CDR2 FNYEAQ (reference sequence). This CDR3 comprises 13 residues. The DNA of the CDR3 is TGTGCCAGCAGCAGGGAGGTGAACACTGAAGCTTTCTTT. Translation: CASSREVNTEAFF. The variable domain in full, with the rest retrieved from reference TRBV7-7 and TRBJ1-1, is GAGVSQSPRYKVTKRGQDVTLRCDPISSHATLYWYQQALGQGPEFLTYFNYEAQPDKSGLPSDRFSAERPEGSISTLTIQRTEQRDSAMYRCASSREVNTEAFFGQGTRLTVV.

This chain joins TRBV5-1 and TRBJ1-1, with D unresolved. Germline V lookup: CDR1 SGHRS, CDR2 YFSETQ. V lost 4 bases and J lost 1, with 14 bases in between. The CDR3 is 15 amino acids. The CDR3, as DNA: TGCGCCAGCAGCCCGCAAAGAGGCGAGAACACTGAAGCTTTCTTT. It yields the protein CASSPQRGENTEAFF.

The gene calls are TRBV27 and TRBJ2-1; 9 bases fit TRBD2. CDR3 length equals 14 residues. Trimming at V came to 3 bases and at J to 9 bases, leaving 6 bases not matched to a gene. Germline CDR1 is MNHEY and CDR2 is SMNVEV (reference sequence). The CDR3 here is CASSFGGRGSEQFF. Here the CDR3 DNA reads TGTGCCAGCAGTTTCGGCGGGAGGGGAAGTGAGCAGTTCTTC.

The chain couples TRBV7-8 to TRBJ2-1; 7 bases agree with TRBD2. The CDR3 is 21 amino acids. Germline assignment: CDR1 SGHVS and CDR2 FQNEAQ. V lost 3 bases to trimming and J lost 9 bases; unmatched junction nucleotides: 29. CDR3 DNA sequence: TGTGCCAGCAGCTTGGGGCTTGGTCACCTAGCGGCGCGGGAGTATACGAGTGAGCAGTTCTTC. It codes for CASSLGLGHLAAREYTSEQFF.

Only one count was recorded for this clone. V is TRBV11-2 and J is TRBJ1-2; tentatively, D is TRBD1 (5 bases). CDR1 SGHAT and CDR2 FQNNGV come from the germline V gene. Trimming shortened V by 5 bases and J by 2 bases, and 12 bases separated the two germline ends. The length of the CDR3 is 14 residues. The CDR3 bases are TGTGCCAGCAGCCCAGGGCAGGGAAACTATGGCTACACCTTC. Its protein is CASSPGQGNYGYTF.

The rearrangement uses TRBV19 and TRBJ1-1, with D tentatively TRBD1 (5 bases). V lost 10 bases and J lost 4, with 25 bases in between. The CDR3 extends over 16 amino acids. Germline assignment: CDR1 LNHDA and CDR2 SQIVND (reference sequence). This chain's CDR3 is CATGNGGTALGTEAFF. CDR3 sequence (DNA): TGTGCCACCGGAAATGGAGGGACGGCATTGGGCACTGAAGCTTTCTTT. The full variable domain, its missing parts supplied by reference TRBV19 and TRBJ1-1, is DGGITQSPKYLFRKEGQNVTLSCEQNLNHDAMYWYRQDPGQGLRLIYYSQIVNDFQKGDIAEGYSVSREKKESFPLTVTSAQKNPTAFYLCATGNGGTALGTEAFFGQGTRLTVV.

The chain uses TRBV9 and TRBJ2-3; D gene ambiguous. This CDR3 contains 12 residues. Trimming pared 0 bases from V and 5 bases from J, leaving 4 bases between. In germline, CDR1 is SGDLS, CDR2 YYNGEE. CDR3 bases: TGTGCCAGCAGCGTAGGAGGAGATACGCAGTATTTT. Amino acids: CASSVGGDTQYF.

This rearrangement joins TRBV14 to TRBJ2-7; D is unclear. The CDR3 is 16 residues long. The V end was cut by 0 bases, the J end by 6 bases, with 18 bases between. The germline CDR1 and CDR2 sequences are SGHDN and FVKESK. Here the CDR3 reads CASSQEGWQVPREQYF. CDR3 nucleotide sequence: TGTGCCAGCAGCCAAGAGGGGTGGCAGGTACCTCGCGAGCAGTACTTC.

This clone was seen a single time. The chain employs TRBV19 and TRBJ2-5, with TRBD2 identical over 11 bases. Germline V gene lookup returns CDR1 LNHDA and CDR2 SQIVND (reference sequence). CDR3 length: 18 amino acids. The V segment lost 4 bases and the J segment 5 bases; nucleotides outside the gene matches: 15. The CDR3 region is CASSTSSRLAGLPETQYF. CDR3 coding DNA: TGTGCCAGTAGTACCTCCTCGAGACTAGCGGGATTACCGGAGACCCAGTACTTC.

V gene TRBV5-4 combines with J gene TRBJ2-1; D uncertain. V dropped 4 bases and J dropped 7 bases, with 18 bases sitting between them. Germline V gene data show CDR1 as SGHNT and CDR2 as YYREEE (reference sequence). The CDR3 length is 15 residues. The CDR3 sequence: CASSLEEARGNEQFF. The CDR3 DNA reads TGTGCCAGCAGCCTGGAAGAGGCTAGAGGTAATGAGCAGTTCTTC.

The CDR3 DNA reads as TGTGCCACCAGCAGAGGGACAGGGGAGAAGCCCCAGCATTTT. Its protein product is CATSRGTGEKPQHF. This chain connects TRBV15 to TRBJ1-5, with 9 bases that match TRBD1. This CDR3 contains 14 residues. The V gene end was trimmed by 1 base and the J gene end by 8 bases; junction bases not matched to a gene: 3. Germline CDR1 reads LNHNV; CDR2 reads YYDKDF (reference sequence).

V usage is TRBV30 and J usage is TRBJ2-7; TRBD2 matches at 7 bases. From germline, CDR1 is GTSNPN and CDR2 SVGIG (reference sequence). The CDR3 is 15 residues long. The V segment lost 1 base and the J segment 3 bases; nucleotides outside the gene matches: 9. CDR3 protein: CAWSALAAGYYEQYF. The CDR3 DNA is TGTGCCTGGAGTGCCCTAGCGGCCGGTTACTACGAGCAGTACTTC.

The gene calls are TRBV6-1 and TRBJ2-7, with TRBD2 matching 10 bases. There are 15 residues in the CDR3. CDR1 is MNHNS and CDR2 is SASEGT in the germline V gene. V lost 1 base to trimming and J lost 4 bases; unmatched junction nucleotides: 4. CDR3 DNA sequence: TGTGCCAGCAGTGAAGGGACTAGCGGTATTTACGAGCAGTACTTC. Encoded protein: CASSEGTSGIYEQYF.

This clone was seen once. J is TRBJ2-1 and V is TRBV5-1, with 13 bases matching TRBD2. CDR1 and CDR2 (germline): SGHRS, YFSETQ. The V and J ends lost 6 bases and 5 bases, in that order; junction bases with no gene match: 8. This CDR3 has 16 residues. CDR3 sequence (DNA): TGCGCCAGCACCTCCGGGACTAGCGGGGCTCACAATGAGCAGTTCTTC. Protein product: CASTSGTSGAHNEQFF. Based on the CDR3 plus reference TRBV5-1 and TRBJ2-1, the full variable domain is KAGVTQTPRYLIKTRGQQVTLSCSPISGHRSVSWYQQTPGQGLQFLFEYFSETQRNKGNFPGRFSGRQFSNSRSEMNVSTLELGDSALYLCASTSGTSGAHNEQFFGPGTRLTVL.

This clone turned up a few times. The chain employs TRBV21-1 and TRBJ2-7; the D call in the table, TRBD1, was not verified against the DNA. The DNA end is more similar to TRBJ2-5, so the J call may be wrong. TRBV21-1 is a pseudogene segment. This CDR3 has 11 residues. The CDR3 here is CASRPQKTQYF. CDR3 nucleotides: TGTGCCAGCAGACCACAGAAGACCCAGTACTTC.

The V gene is TRBV27, the J gene TRBJ2-2; D is unclear. V was cut by 2 bases and J by 6 bases, with 4 bases left in between. The length of the CDR3 is 12 residues. Germline V gives CDR1 MNHEY, CDR2 SMNVEV (reference sequence). The CDR3 loop reads CASSLRAGELFF. DNA for the CDR3: TGTGCCAGCAGTTTACGGGCCGGGGAGCTGTTTTTT.

V is TRBV11-3 and J is TRBJ2-1, with 8 positions matching TRBD2. The CDR3 spans 14 residues. With 5 bases clipped from V and 8 bases from J, the junction kept 8 bases outside the gene matches. CDR1 is SGHNT and CDR2 is YENEEA in the germline V gene. The CDR3 reads CASSHRRGGDEQFF. The CDR3 DNA reads TGTGCCAGCAGCCACCGCCGGGGGGGTGATGAGCAGTTCTTC. Complete variable domain (other parts from reference TRBV11-3 and TRBJ2-1): EAGVVQSPRYKIIEKKQPVAFWCNPISGHNTLYWYLQNLGQGPELLIRYENEEAVDDSQLPKDRFSAERLKGVDSTLKIQPAELGDSAVYLCASSHRRGGDEQFFGPGTRLTVL.

The chain recombines TRBV9 with TRBJ2-1, with TRBD2 as a possible D gene (5 bases). Trimming shortened V by 4 bases and J by 3 bases, and 11 bases separated the two germline ends. The CDR3 has 14 residues. CDR1 is SGDLS, CDR2 YYNGEE, per germline. CDR3 residues: CASSPSGLYNEQFF. CDR3 DNA: TGTGCCAGCAGCCCAAGCGGTCTCTACAATGAGCAGTTCTTC.

The CDR3 coding sequence is TGTGCCAGCAGTTTGGGGGCGGGAGTATCAGATACGCAGTATTTT. It translates to CASSLGAGVSDTQYF. The gene calls are TRBV28 and TRBJ2-3; TRBD2 might be the D (7 bases). The CDR3 consists of 15 residues. Germline V CDR1 and CDR2: MDHEN, SYDVKM. V lost 3 bases to trimming and J lost 4 bases, with 14 bases between them. The full variable domain, its missing parts supplied by reference TRBV28 and TRBJ2-3, is DVKVTQSSRYLVKRTGEKVFLECVQDMDHENMFWYRQDPGLGLRLIYFSYDVKMKEKGDIPEGYSVSREKKERFSLILESASTNQTSMYLCASSLGAGVSDTQYFGPGTRLTVL.